Shown below are 18 T cell receptor beta chains from a single sample sequenced in a study of response to subunit inactivated influenza vaccine. TCRdb called the RT-PCR reads again in MiXCR, with one record for every CDR3 protein. The sample includes just under 550,000 distinct CDR3 sequences, less than 25% of them seen just once. These same data were also listed under a study on T cells expressing NK-cell markers. As that report states: It was by 5'RACE template switching with UMIs that TCR beta cDNA was made.

The material sequenced was CD4+ T cells sorted from PBMCs, taken about 11 days after vaccination. Source of these receptors: a man between 50 and 59 years old who received an inactivated influenza vaccine.

This clonotype was seen a handful of times. The chain is built from TRBV6-1 and TRBJ2-2; D is perhaps TRBD1 (6 bases). V was trimmed by 3 bases and J by 3 bases, leaving 14 bases between them. Germline lookup yields CDR1 MNHNS and CDR2 SASEGT. This CDR3 has 16 amino acids. CDR3 nucleotide sequence: TGTGCCAGCAGTGAGTGGGGGCGAATCGACACCGGGGAGCTGTTTTTT. Protein: CASSEWGRIDTGELFF.

The J gene is TRBJ2-3, the V gene TRBV28; D is ambiguous. Germline CDR1 reads MDHEN; CDR2 reads SYDVKM. The CDR3 has 12 amino acids. The V gene lost 2 bases and the J gene lost 8 bases, with 8 bases spanning the gap. CDR3 sequence: CASSLGVGTQYF. DNA for the CDR3: TGTGCCAGCAGTTTAGGGGTTGGTACGCAGTATTTT.

This clonotype was seen more than once but under ten times. V usage is TRBV7-9 and J usage is TRBJ2-7; no reliable D call. There are 14 residues in the CDR3. CDR1 is SEHNR, CDR2 FQNEAQ, per germline (reference sequence). V dropped 0 bases and J dropped 1 base, with 7 bases sitting between them. CDR3 coding DNA: TGTGCCAGCAGCTTAGCTACGAGGTCCTACGAGCAGTACTTC. Encoded protein: CASSLATRSYEQYF. Supplemented by reference TRBV7-9 and TRBJ2-7, the full variable domain reads DTGVSQNPRHKITKRGQNVTFRCDPISEHNRLYWYRQTLGQGPEFLTYFQNEAQLEKSRLLSDRFSAERPKGSFSTLEIQRTEQGDSAMYLCASSLATRSYEQYFGPGTRLTVT.

A few counts support this clonotype. V is TRBV5-6 and J is TRBJ2-7; D is uncertain. V shed 1 base and J shed 5 bases, with 10 bases lying between them. The CDR3 runs to 13 residues. The germline V gene encodes CDR1 SGHDT and CDR2 YYEEEE. The chain's CDR3 is CASSLTYGNEQYF. The CDR3 DNA follows: TGTGCCAGCAGCTTGACGTACGGCAACGAGCAGTACTTC.

This clonotype turned up a few times. The J gene is TRBJ2-3, the V gene TRBV7-8; 9 nucleotides align to TRBD2. Germline CDR1 is SGHVS and CDR2 is FQNEAQ. Trimming cost V 7 bases and J 5 bases; bases outside gene matches: 16. This CDR3 region has 17 residues. CDR3 coding DNA: TGTGCCAGCACTCCCACCCGGGGACTAGCTTTGTTAGATACGCAGTATTTT. This sequence encodes CASTPTRGLALLDTQYF.

The chain combines TRBV5-1 with TRBJ2-7; the D is unclear. The CDR3 runs to 15 residues. CDR1 is SGHRS and CDR2 is YFSETQ in the germline V gene. V was shortened by 3 bases and J by 3 bases, with 16 bases between the two germline ends. In nucleotides, the CDR3 is TGCGCCAGCAGCTCCACCAGTGCAGGTCACTACGAGCAGTACTTC. Translation gives CASSSTSAGHYEQYF.

J is TRBJ2-1 and V is TRBV9, with TRBD2 identical over 13 bases. Germline V lookup: CDR1 SGDLS, CDR2 YYNGEE. CDR3 length: 18 residues. The J segment lost 0 bases and the V segment lost 4 bases, leaving 7 bases of the junction unmatched. Here the CDR3 reads CASSPGLAGWGSYNEQFF. The CDR3 coding sequence is TGTGCCAGCAGCCCGGGACTAGCGGGATGGGGCTCCTACAATGAGCAGTTCTTC.

This clonotype has a count of ten or more. The rearrangement links TRBV29-1 to TRBJ2-7, with 8 bases matching TRBD1. Trimming at V came to 3 bases and at J to 5 bases, leaving 3 bases not matched to a gene. CDR1 and CDR2 from the germline V gene are SQVTM and ANQGSEA. There are 12 residues in the CDR3. The CDR3 DNA follows: TGCAGCGTTGAGGGACAGGCCAACGAGCAGTACTTC. Its translation is CSVEGQANEQYF.

Only a few counts were recorded for this clonotype. V gene TRBV5-1 combines with J gene TRBJ2-2, with 8 bases aligning to TRBD2. Germline CDR1 SGHRS, CDR2 YFSETQ. This CDR3 spans 17 amino acids. Germline trimming cut 0 bases from V and 5 bases from J; bases unmatched to any gene: 9. The CDR3 reads CASSLEAGLVTTGELFF. As DNA, the CDR3 is TGCGCCAGCAGCTTGGAAGCGGGACTAGTAACTACCGGGGAGCTGTTTTTT.

J is TRBJ1-3 and V is TRBV6-2 or TRBV6-3; D ambiguous. Germline CDR1 reads MNHEY; CDR2 reads SVGEGT. Trimming pared 7 bases from V and 0 bases from J, leaving 16 bases between. This CDR3 comprises 16 residues. The CDR3 loop is CASNSYLRGSGNTIYF. The CDR3 region has the DNA TGTGCCAGCAACTCCTACTTACGGGGCTCTGGAAACACCATATATTTT.

To note about this clonotype: The conserved phenylalanine or tryptophan normally closing the CDR3 is absent here, so this likely arose from a read error. The chain couples TRBV6-1 to TRBJ1-1; weak D call: TRBD1 (5 bases). Germline-derived CDR1 and CDR2 are MNHNS and SASEGT. The CDR3 length is 13 residues. V was trimmed by 0 bases and J by 10 bases, leaving 12 bases between them. In DNA form, the CDR3 reads TGTGCCAGCAGTGAAGCAACAGGCGGAGGAGCTTTCATT. Protein sequence: CASSEATGGGAFI.

The rearrangement uses TRBV4-1 and TRBJ1-2; TRBD1 matches at 10 bases. The trim removed 0 bases at V and 7 bases at J, leaving 5 bases unmatched. This CDR3 has 15 amino acids. CDR1 MGHRA and CDR2 YSYEKL come from the germline V gene. The CDR3 region is CASSQEFDRGLGYTF. The CDR3 DNA follows: TGCGCCAGCAGCCAAGAGTTCGACAGGGGGCTTGGCTACACCTTC.

The rearrangement links TRBV5-1 to TRBJ2-7; no clear D. Germline values: CDR1 SGHRS, CDR2 YFSETQ. This CDR3 comprises 13 residues. V was cut by 0 bases and J by 5 bases, with 9 bases left in between. CDR3 sequence reads: CASSLGRDNEQYF. The CDR3 region has the DNA TGCGCCAGCAGCTTGGGAAGGGATAACGAGCAGTACTTC.

The rearrangement joins TRBV3-1 to TRBJ2-2; perhaps TRBD1 as D (6 bases). V lost 5 bases and J 7 bases, leaving 11 bases between the germline ends. The CDR3 has 13 amino acids. Germline loops: CDR1 LGHDT, CDR2 YNNKEL (reference sequence). CDR3 protein: CASSYREYGELFF. For the CDR3, the DNA is TGTGCCAGCAGCTACAGGGAATACGGGGAGCTGTTTTTT.

This clonotype was seen more than once but under ten times. CDR3 sequence reads: CASSRWREETQYF. The CDR3 DNA reads TGTGCCAGCAGTCGATGGCGGGAAGAGACCCAGTACTTC. This rearrangement joins TRBV3-1 to TRBJ2-5; maybe TRBD2 (5 bases). Germline V gene sequence: CDR1 LGHDT, CDR2 YNNKEL (reference sequence). V was pared by 6 bases and J by 3 bases, with 11 bases between. CDR3 size: 13 residues.

The chain links TRBV2 to TRBJ2-1; tentative D call: TRBD2 (6 bases). This CDR3 has 16 residues. CDR1 and CDR2 (germline): SNHLY, FYNNEI. V gave up 3 bases and J gave up 0 bases, with 12 bases separating them. CDR3 nucleotide sequence: TGTGCCAGCAGTGACCTAGCGTTCAGCTCCTACAATGAGCAGTTCTTC. Translated, it gives CASSDLAFSSYNEQFF. The full variable domain, its missing parts supplied by reference TRBV2 and TRBJ2-1, is EPEVTQTPSHQVTQMGQEVILRCVPISNHLYFYWYRQILGQKVEFLVSFYNNEISEKSEIFDDQFSVERPDGSNFTLKIRSTKLEDSAMYFCASSDLAFSSYNEQFFGPGTRLTVL.

V and J are TRBV5-1 and TRBJ2-3; TRBD2 is a possible D gene (5 bases). CDR3 length: 14 residues. V lost 1 base and J lost 3, with 9 bases in between. CDR1 and CDR2 (germline): SGHRS, YFSETQ. CDR3 sequence: CASSLNGITDTQYF. CDR3 nucleotide sequence: TGCGCCAGCAGCTTGAACGGGATAACAGATACGCAGTATTTT.

The chain uses TRBV3-1 and TRBJ2-2; 8 positions match TRBD1. The germline CDR1 and CDR2 sequences are LGHDT and YNNKEL (reference sequence). The CDR3 has 15 amino acids. The V gene end was trimmed by 3 bases and the J gene end by 3 bases; junction bases not matched to a gene: 3. CDR3 residues: CASSHGQGDTGELFF. The CDR3 DNA reads as TGTGCCAGCAGCCATGGACAGGGAGACACCGGGGAGCTGTTTTTT.